The rows below give T cell receptor beta chains drawn from one sample of a study of shared clonotypes between healthy human individuals. Method: immunoSEQ multiplex PCR; TCRdb's copy keeps in-frame clones and lacks some. The data hold 2,500,000 or so clones, with roughly 93% observed a single time. Sequenced sample: naive CD4+ T cells from PBMCs. The receptors come from a man between 18 and 29 years old in good health. Some clones in this sample may be carry-over from other donors' samples. Both conserved end residues are part of each CDR3. The D gene is left open where the match is weak. Rows give clone size only sometimes, using once, few, many, or a class for an expanded clone.

j_gene,d_gene,abundance,v_gene,CDR3aa,CDR3nt
TRBJ2-7,NA,NA,TRBV5-4,CASSPDVGGRYEQYF,TGTGCCAGCAGCCCCGATGTGGGGGGCCGCTACGAGCAGTACTTC
TRBJ1-2,TRBD1,NA,TRBV10-3,CAISESSSGGNYGYTF,TGTGCCATCAGTGAGTCTTCGTCAGGGGGTAACTATGGCTACACCTTC
TRBJ1-1,TRBD1,NA,TRBV28,CASRASGGLNTEAFF,TGTGCCAGCAGAGCATCAGGGGGCCTAAACACTGAAGCTTTCTTT
TRBJ1-1,NA,NA,TRBV5-1,CASSPQGGGTEAFF,TGCGCCAGCAGCCCACAGGGAGGCGGGACTGAAGCTTTCTTT
TRBJ1-1,NA,NA,TRBV5-1,CASNSGSFDTEAFF,TGCGCCAGCAACTCAGGGTCGTTTGACACTGAAGCTTTCTTT
TRBJ1-1,TRBD1,NA,TRBV27,CASSTHSRGRTNTEAFF,TGTGCCAGCAGTACCCATTCGAGGGGGCGGACCAACACTGAAGCTTTCTTT
TRBJ2-3,NA,once,TRBV18,CASSMDPSTDTQYF,TGTGCCAGCTCTATGGACCCTAGCACAGATACGCAGTATTTT
TRBJ2-7,NA,NA,TRBV4-1,CASSLRPSGEERNEQYF,TGCGCCAGCAGCCTTCGACCAAGCGGAGAGGAGAGGAACGAGCAGTACTTC
TRBJ1-2,NA,NA,TRBV28,CASSFGGNYGYTF,TGTGCCAGCAGTTTTGGAGGGAACTATGGCTACACCTTC
TRBJ1-5,NA,NA,TRBV7-8,CASSLGDGRSNQPQHF,TGTGCCAGCAGCTTAGGGGACGGACGTAGCAATCAGCCCCAGCATTTT
TRBJ2-3,NA,NA,TRBV13,CASNLWPGATDTQYF,TGTGCCAGTAACCTTTGGCCGGGGGCCACAGATACGCAGTATTTT
TRBJ2-7,TRBD2,NA,TRBV15,CATSSLAGVSEQYF,TGTGCCACCAGCAGCTTAGCGGGAGTGAGCGAGCAGTACTTC
TRBJ2-3,TRBD2,NA,TRBV13,CASSRLAGVADTQYF,TGTGCCAGCAGCCGTCTAGCGGGAGTGGCAGATACGCAGTATTTT
TRBJ2-5,NA,NA,TRBV25-1,CASKTREYQETQYF,TGTGCCAGCAAGACTAGGGAGTACCAAGAGACCCAGTACTTC
TRBJ1-4,NA,NA,TRBV6-6,CASSSTGRENEKLFF,TGTGCCAGCAGTTCCACGGGACGGGAGAATGAAAAACTGTTTTTT
TRBJ2-5,NA,NA,TRBV29-1,CSVERNRMETQYF,TGCAGCGTTGAAAGGAATAGGATGGAGACCCAGTACTTC
TRBJ2-3,NA,NA,TRBV27,CASSLSLGDTQYF,TGTGCCAGCAGTCTGTCGCTAGGGGATACGCAGTATTTT
TRBJ1-1,NA,NA,TRBV20-1,CSARYTEAFF,TGCAGTGCTAGATACACTGAAGCTTTCTTT
TRBJ1-5,NA,NA,TRBV11-3,CALGGRGNQPQHF,TGTGCCCTGGGGGGCAGGGGCAATCAGCCCCAGCATTTT
TRBJ1-5,NA,NA,TRBV7-2,CASSLDNSNQPQHF,TGTGCCAGCAGCTTAGACAATAGCAATCAGCCCCAGCATTTT
TRBJ1-2,TRBD1,NA,TRBV11-2,CASSQIYRGRSNYGYTF,TGTGCCAGCAGCCAAATATACAGGGGGCGATCCAACTATGGCTACACCTTC